The clone carrying this T cell receptor beta chain was seen at least ten times. Its antigen is not known. CDR3 length: 15 residues. CDR1 and CDR2 (germline): MDHEN, SYDVKM. V was shortened by 4 bases and J by 4 bases, with 16 bases between the two germline ends. Healthy Caucasian donors formed the entire cohort. The data derive from a study of identical twins. Whole-study results and caveats: Conclusions were based on cross-sectional statistical analysis, without following the same donors. Twins showed weaker excess sharing in their beta out-of-frame sequences.

Through template switching, a universal primer site was introduced, and the cDNA contained unique molecular identifiers. TCRdb ran MiXCR on the 5' RACE reads and lists one entry per CDR3 protein. This sample has roughly 710,000 distinct CDR3 sequences, with approximately 6.1% found just once. The V call is TRBV28, the J call TRBJ2-5; D is possibly TRBD2 (6 bases). The TCR sequence derives from a man between 18 and 35 years old in good health. The sample comprised naive T cells sorted from blood. Here the CDR3 reads CASSSRLGGRETQYF. CDR3 nucleotides: TGTGCCAGCAGTTCACGATTGGGGGGACGAGAGACCCAGTACTTC.